A selection of T cell receptor beta chains follows, all from one sample in a study of T cell repertoires in cytomegalovirus infection. TCRdb redid the calling of the reads with MiXCR, one entry per CDR3 protein. The table shows about 600,000 distinct CDR3 sequences, with approximately 25% occurring only once. The sample taken for sequencing was CD8+ T cells from PBMCs. Source of these receptors: a human donor in good health (CMV status not recorded). Some clones in this sample may be carry-over from other donors' samples. Both conserved end residues are part of each CDR3. Fields, in order: D gene, V gene, clone size, J gene, CDR3 protein, CDR3 DNA. The D gene is left open where the match is weak. Clone size, where shown, is once, few, many, or a class for clones that have expanded.

D gene: .
V gene: TRBV12-3/TRBV12-4
clone size: .
J gene: TRBJ2-5
CDR3 protein: CASSFLGYSGETQYF
CDR3 DNA: TGTGCCAGCAGTTTCTTAGGGTATTCGGGAGAGACCCAGTACTTC

D gene: .
V gene: TRBV7-6
clone size: many
J gene: TRBJ1-1
CDR3 protein: CASSLIGEEAFF
CDR3 DNA: TGTGCCAGCAGCTTAATTGGGGAGGAGGCTTTCTTT

D gene: .
V gene: TRBV6-2/TRBV6-3
clone size: .
J gene: TRBJ2-1
CDR3 protein: CASSYSVALGEQFF
CDR3 DNA: TGTGCCAGCAGTTACTCGGTAGCCCTGGGTGAGCAGTTCTTC

D gene: TRBD1
V gene: TRBV14
clone size: many
J gene: TRBJ2-7
CDR3 protein: CASSQDPWTGPYEQYF
CDR3 DNA: TGTGCCAGCAGCCAAGATCCTTGGACAGGGCCCTACGAGCAGTACTTC

D gene: TRBD1
V gene: TRBV29-1
clone size: few
J gene: TRBJ1-2
CDR3 protein: CSVDQGVNYGYTF
CDR3 DNA: TGCAGCGTTGATCAGGGGGTGAACTATGGCTACACCTTC

D gene: .
V gene: TRBV29-1
clone size: many
J gene: TRBJ1-1
CDR3 protein: CSVGQNTEAFF
CDR3 DNA: TGCAGCGTAGGGCAGAACACTGAAGCTTTCTTT

D gene: .
V gene: TRBV4-3
clone size: few
J gene: TRBJ2-2
CDR3 protein: CASSQVERNTGELFF
CDR3 DNA: TGCGCCAGCAGCCAGGTGGAAAGGAACACCGGGGAGCTGTTTTTT

D gene: .
V gene: TRBV7-2
clone size: many
J gene: TRBJ2-6
CDR3 protein: CASSTRTDSGANVLTF
CDR3 DNA: TGTGCCAGCAGCACAAGGACGGACTCTGGGGCCAACGTCCTGACTTTC

D gene: TRBD1
V gene: TRBV25-1
clone size: .
J gene: TRBJ2-5
CDR3 protein: CASGELGGPTGMYQETQYF
CDR3 DNA: TGTGCCAGCGGTGAATTAGGAGGCCCGACAGGGATGTACCAAGAGACCCAGTACTTC

D gene: .
V gene: TRBV7-6
clone size: many
J gene: TRBJ1-1
CDR3 protein: CASSLKRNTEAFF
CDR3 DNA: TGTGCCAGCAGCTTGAAAAGGAACACTGAAGCTTTCTTT

D gene: .
V gene: TRBV28
clone size: few
J gene: TRBJ1-3
CDR3 protein: CASSFPSGTLARGTIYF
CDR3 DNA: TGTGCCAGCAGTTTTCCCTCCGGGACGTTGGCGAGGGGCACCATATATTTT

D gene: .
V gene: TRBV4-3
clone size: .
J gene: TRBJ2-5
CDR3 protein: CASSQDMGGLQETQYF
CDR3 DNA: TGCGCCAGCAGCCAAGATATGGGGGGACTCCAAGAGACCCAGTACTTC

D gene: TRBD1
V gene: TRBV7-9
clone size: .
J gene: TRBJ2-3
CDR3 protein: CVSSYPGTASTDTQYF
CDR3 DNA: TGTGTCAGCAGCTACCCCGGGACAGCTAGCACAGATACGCAGTATTTT

D gene: .
V gene: TRBV9
clone size: few
J gene: TRBJ1-5
CDR3 protein: CASSFTDLANQPQHF
CDR3 DNA: TGTGCCAGCAGCTTTACGGACCTAGCAAATCAGCCCCAGCATTTT

D gene: .
V gene: TRBV7-2
clone size: many
J gene: TRBJ2-6
CDR3 protein: CASSLAIGQGRANVLTF
CDR3 DNA: TGTGCCAGCAGCTTAGCGATCGGGCAGGGGAGGGCCAACGTCCTGACTTTC

D gene: .
V gene: TRBV29-1
clone size: .
J gene: TRBJ2-7
CDR3 protein: CSVEGHRVYEQYF
CDR3 DNA: TGCAGCGTTGAGGGACACAGAGTCTACGAGCAGTACTTC

D gene: .
V gene: TRBV7-9
clone size: .
J gene: TRBJ2-3
CDR3 protein: CASSRLDLTDTQYF
CDR3 DNA: TGTGCCAGCAGCCGCTTGGACCTCACAGATACGCAGTATTTT

D gene: .
V gene: TRBV4-1
clone size: once
J gene: TRBJ1-4
CDR3 protein: CASSQDRALNEKLFF
CDR3 DNA: TGCGCCAGCAGCCAAGACAGAGCTCTTAATGAAAAACTGTTTTTT

D gene: TRBD1
V gene: TRBV12-3/TRBV12-4
clone size: few
J gene: TRBJ1-4
CDR3 protein: CASNLDRAPEKLFF
CDR3 DNA: TGTGCCAGCAACTTGGACAGGGCGCCTGAAAAACTGTTTTTT

D gene: .
V gene: TRBV2
clone size: few
J gene: TRBJ2-1
CDR3 protein: CASSEAKGARAQFF
CDR3 DNA: TGTGCCAGCAGTGAAGCGAAGGGAGCGAGAGCTCAGTTCTTC

D gene: .
V gene: TRBV7-2
clone size: many
J gene: TRBJ1-6
CDR3 protein: CASSLQGVSPLHF
CDR3 DNA: TGTGCCAGCAGCTTACAGGGTGTGTCACCCCTCCACTTT

D gene: TRBD1
V gene: TRBV7-9
clone size: few
J gene: TRBJ1-4
CDR3 protein: CAGQGGANEKLFF
CDR3 DNA: TGTGCCGGCCAGGGGGGCGCAAATGAAAAACTGTTTTTT

D gene: .
V gene: TRBV27
clone size: .
J gene: TRBJ2-3
CDR3 protein: CASSLELGADTQYF
CDR3 DNA: TGTGCCAGCAGTTTGGAGCTCGGTGCGGATACGCAGTATTTT

D gene: .
V gene: TRBV6-2/TRBV6-3
clone size: .
J gene: TRBJ2-1
CDR3 protein: CASRTATYNEQFF
CDR3 DNA: TGTGCCAGCCGGACAGCCACCTACAATGAGCAGTTCTTC

D gene: .
V gene: TRBV28
clone size: few
J gene: TRBJ2-5
CDR3 protein: CASSLGINPQGTQYF
CDR3 DNA: TGTGCCAGCAGTTTAGGAATTAATCCGCAAGGGACCCAGTACTTC

D gene: .
V gene: TRBV14
clone size: .
J gene: TRBJ1-1
CDR3 protein: CASSHSSGTEAFF
CDR3 DNA: TGTGCCAGCAGCCACTCATCAGGGACTGAAGCTTTCTTT

D gene: .
V gene: TRBV28
clone size: few
J gene: TRBJ2-3
CDR3 protein: CASTVWRGLTDTQYF
CDR3 DNA: TGTGCCAGCACCGTCTGGCGGGGGCTCACAGATACGCAGTATTTT

D gene: .
V gene: TRBV6-2/TRBV6-3
clone size: .
J gene: TRBJ2-1
CDR3 protein: CASMRRSYDEQFF
CDR3 DNA: TGTGCCAGCATGAGACGCTCCTACGATGAGCAGTTCTTC

D gene: .
V gene: TRBV28
clone size: many
J gene: TRBJ1-2
CDR3 protein: CASSFRSGYGYTF
CDR3 DNA: TGTGCCAGCAGTTTCAGAAGCGGCTATGGCTACACCTTC

D gene: .
V gene: TRBV6-5
clone size: many
J gene: TRBJ2-2
CDR3 protein: CASSYTAGPFTGELFF
CDR3 DNA: TGTGCCAGCAGTTATACCGCGGGACCTTTCACCGGGGAGCTGTTTTTT

D gene: TRBD1
V gene: TRBV19
clone size: .
J gene: TRBJ1-5
CDR3 protein: CATEDRGLSNQPQHF
CDR3 DNA: TGTGCCACCGAAGACAGGGGGCTCAGCAATCAGCCCCAGCATTTT

D gene: .
V gene: TRBV7-2
clone size: many
J gene: TRBJ2-5
CDR3 protein: CASSLVARRTNQETQYF
CDR3 DNA: TGTGCCAGCAGCTTAGTGGCTAGACGCACCAACCAAGAGACCCAGTACTTC

D gene: .
V gene: TRBV5-1
clone size: .
J gene: TRBJ1-4
CDR3 protein: CASSPRKLATNEKLFF
CDR3 DNA: TGCGCCAGCAGCCCCCGAAAACTGGCAACTAATGAAAAACTGTTTTTT

D gene: .
V gene: TRBV6-2/TRBV6-3
clone size: few
J gene: TRBJ2-1
CDR3 protein: CASTSWVDEQFF
CDR3 DNA: TGTGCCAGCACCTCGTGGGTGGATGAGCAGTTCTTC

D gene: .
V gene: TRBV7-9
clone size: many
J gene: TRBJ2-2
CDR3 protein: CASSSPKNTGELFF
CDR3 DNA: TGTGCCAGCAGCTCCCCTAAGAACACCGGGGAGCTGTTTTTT

D gene: TRBD1
V gene: TRBV29-1
clone size: .
J gene: TRBJ1-2
CDR3 protein: CSVDDRENYGYTF
CDR3 DNA: TGCAGCGTAGACGACAGGGAGAACTATGGCTACACCTTC

D gene: TRBD1
V gene: TRBV20-1
clone size: few
J gene: TRBJ1-1
CDR3 protein: CSARSQGTDTEAFF
CDR3 DNA: TGCAGTGCTAGATCACAGGGGACGGACACTGAAGCTTTCTTT

D gene: .
V gene: TRBV20-1
clone size: .
J gene: TRBJ2-2
CDR3 protein: CSADSGGANTGELFF
CDR3 DNA: TGCAGTGCTGATAGCGGAGGGGCAAACACCGGGGAGCTGTTTTTT

D gene: .
V gene: TRBV13
clone size: .
J gene: TRBJ1-2
CDR3 protein: CASSLYRYGYTF
CDR3 DNA: TGTGCCAGCAGCTTATACCGCTATGGCTACACCTTC

D gene: .
V gene: TRBV7-3
clone size: many
J gene: TRBJ1-1
CDR3 protein: CASSLPGGTEAFF
CDR3 DNA: TGTGCCAGCAGCTTGCCAGGTGGGACTGAAGCTTTCTTT

D gene: .
V gene: TRBV19
clone size: many
J gene: TRBJ1-1
CDR3 protein: CASSEVMNTEAFF
CDR3 DNA: TGTGCCAGTAGTGAAGTCATGAACACTGAAGCTTTCTTT

D gene: .
V gene: TRBV18
clone size: once
J gene: TRBJ2-7
CDR3 protein: CASSNRTNSGEQYF
CDR3 DNA: TGTGCCAGCTCAAACCGTACCAACAGCGGCGAGCAGTACTTC

D gene: .
V gene: TRBV20-1
clone size: few
J gene: TRBJ1-2
CDR3 protein: CSARTFAPGYTF
CDR3 DNA: TGCAGTGCTCGGACTTTCGCCCCCGGCTACACCTTC

D gene: TRBD1
V gene: TRBV20-1
clone size: few
J gene: TRBJ1-5
CDR3 protein: CSARDFTGGKQPQHF
CDR3 DNA: TGCAGTGCTAGAGATTTTACAGGGGGCAAACAGCCCCAGCATTTT

D gene: .
V gene: TRBV7-8
clone size: many
J gene: TRBJ1-5
CDR3 protein: CASSFSGALDQPQHF
CDR3 DNA: TGTGCCAGCAGCTTTTCAGGGGCGCTTGATCAGCCCCAGCATTTT

D gene: .
V gene: TRBV20-1
clone size: few
J gene: TRBJ1-2
CDR3 protein: CSAPHRYGYTF
CDR3 DNA: TGCAGTGCTCCCCACCGCTATGGCTACACCTTC